This T cell receptor (beta chain) is from a study of T cells in Graves' hyperthyroidism and ophthalmopathy. Study-level background: Specimen type is peripheral blood, collected at initial diagnosis prior to any treatment. Study observations and caveats: Before onset, ophthalmopathy was predicted by the model a median roughly 6.4 months earlier.

Amplified regions were TCR beta CDR3 sequences from RNA transcripts. HTBI primers were employed in a first-round RT-PCR of the TCR CDR3. TCRdb re-derived calls from the multiplex PCR reads in MiXCR, one entry per CDR3 protein. The sample has roughly 290,000 distinct CDR3 sequences; roughly 15% are singletons. This CDR3 contains 15 residues. V shed 3 bases, J shed 5 bases, and the junction held 4 bases outside the gene matches. Germline-derived CDR1 and CDR2 are KGHSH and LQKENI. This clonotype was seen ten or more times. The target antigen is unknown. This receptor was taken from a woman aged 40 to 50 with Graves' hyperthyroidism. Sequenced input: blood. This chain joins TRBV18 and TRBJ1-4; 9 positions match TRBD1. The CDR3 coding sequence is TGTGCCAGCTCACCGTCCGGGACAGGGAATGAAAAACTGTTTTTT. Its translation is CASSPSGTGNEKLFF.